The T cell receptor beta chain under discussion was sequenced for a study of T cells in tumors after PD-1 blockade. With respect to this clone: Its antigen is currently unknown.

Clones were read by immunoSEQ multiplex PCR, and TCRdb kept only the in-frame ones, dropping some. The sample yields about 33,000 clones, 78% seen once. Input was roughly 616 ng to 6,500 ng of genomic DNA from tumor or blood. General study results and limits: Peripheral recruitment is suggested, as some novel exhausted tumor clones were in pre-treatment blood.

This TCR derives from a human donor with basal cell carcinoma. This material consisted of PBMCs, taken before anti-PD-1 treatment.

The CDR3 region is CASSRSSGAQGTQYF. DNA for the CDR3: TGCGCCAGCTCCCGAAGTAGCGGGGCCCAGGGGACGCAGTATTTT. This rearrangement joins TRBV5-1 to TRBJ2-3; 8 nucleotides line up with TRBD2. With V trimmed by 7 bases and J by 9 bases, 16 bases remained unmatched. Germline V gene data show CDR1 as SGHRS and CDR2 as YFSETQ. The CDR3 sequence is 15 residues long.